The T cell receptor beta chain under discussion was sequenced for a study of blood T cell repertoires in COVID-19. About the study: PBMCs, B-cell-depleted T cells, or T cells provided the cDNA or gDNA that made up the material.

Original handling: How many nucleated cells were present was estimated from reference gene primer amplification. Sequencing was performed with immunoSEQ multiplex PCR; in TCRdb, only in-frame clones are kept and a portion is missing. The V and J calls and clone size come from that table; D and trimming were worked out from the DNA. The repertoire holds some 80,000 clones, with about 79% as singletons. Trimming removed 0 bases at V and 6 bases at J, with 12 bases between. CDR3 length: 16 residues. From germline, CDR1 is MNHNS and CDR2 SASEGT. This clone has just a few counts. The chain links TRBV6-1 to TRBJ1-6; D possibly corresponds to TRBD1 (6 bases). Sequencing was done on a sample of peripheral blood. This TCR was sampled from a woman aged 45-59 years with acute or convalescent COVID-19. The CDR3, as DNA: TGTGCCAGCAGTGAAGCGACAGGCACTCCTAATTCACCCCTCCACTTT. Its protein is CASSEATGTPNSPLHF.